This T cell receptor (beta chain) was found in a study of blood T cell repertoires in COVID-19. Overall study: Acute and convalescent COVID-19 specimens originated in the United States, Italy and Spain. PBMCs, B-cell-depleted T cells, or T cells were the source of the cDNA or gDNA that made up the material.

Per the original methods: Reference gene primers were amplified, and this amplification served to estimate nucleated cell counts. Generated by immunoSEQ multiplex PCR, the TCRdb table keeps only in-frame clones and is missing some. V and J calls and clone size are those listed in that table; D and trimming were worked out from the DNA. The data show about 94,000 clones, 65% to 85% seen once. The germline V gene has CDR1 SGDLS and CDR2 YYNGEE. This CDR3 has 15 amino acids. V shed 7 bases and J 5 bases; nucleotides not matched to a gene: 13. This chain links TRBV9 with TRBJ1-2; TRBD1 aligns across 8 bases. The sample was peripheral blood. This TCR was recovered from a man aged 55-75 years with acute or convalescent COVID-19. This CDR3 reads CASQPWTGMGYGYTF. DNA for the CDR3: TGTGCCAGCCAACCTTGGACAGGGATGGGGTATGGCTACACCTTC.